One and the same sample provided the 21 T cell receptor beta chains below, sequenced in a study of OX40 agonist ivuxolimab in advanced cancers. The data were produced by immunoSEQ multiplex PCR, yet TCRdb's version contains in-frame clones alone and is incomplete. The sample has some 68,000 clones, around 89% seen once. Specimen: CD4+ or CD8+ T cells sorted from blood, collected in a trial of the OX40 agonist ivuxolimab. The receptors shown here come from an adult with an advanced solid tumor such as melanoma, head and neck, liver or kidney cancer.

This clone was counted once. The chain uses TRBV7-3 and TRBJ2-3, with D unclear. CDR3 size: 14 residues. V lost 1 base to trimming and J lost 6 bases, with 11 bases between them. Per germline, CDR1 SGHTA and CDR2 FQGTGA. CDR3 loop: CASSLSYSQDTQYF. Written as DNA, the CDR3 is TGTGCCAGCAGCTTAAGCTACAGTCAGGATACGCAGTATTTT. Looking up the rest from reference TRBV7-3 and TRBJ2-3 gives the full variable domain: GAGVSQTPSNKVTEKGKYVELRCDPISGHTALYWYRQSLGQGPEFLIYFQGTGAADDSGLPNDRFFAVRPEGSVSTLKIQRTERGDSAVYLCASSLSYSQDTQYFGPGTRLTVL.

CDR3 sequence (DNA): TGTGCCAGCAGCCTCGACAGCCCAGATATGGAGCAGTACTTC. It encodes CASSLDSPDMEQYF. The gene calls are TRBV21-1 and TRBJ2-7; TRBD1 reflects the table's D call only, with no check against the DNA. TRBV21-1 is reported as a pseudogene. The CDR3 length is 14 residues.

The chain joins TRBV19 to TRBJ1-6, with D perhaps TRBD1 (6 bases). CDR3 length equals 13 residues. The V gene's germline CDR1 is LNHDA and CDR2 SQIVND (reference sequence). The germline V and J ends were trimmed by 1 base and 10 bases, with 8 bases remaining between them. The DNA of the CDR3 is TGTGCCAGTAGTATAGTAGGGGGATCACCCCTCCACTTT. It is translated as CASSIVGGSPLHF.

The V and J genes are TRBV19 and TRBJ2-7; D is ambiguous. Per germline, CDR1 LNHDA and CDR2 SQIVND (reference sequence). This CDR3 has 15 residues. Trimming pared 2 bases from V and 5 bases from J, leaving 16 bases between. The CDR3 region is CASSITRALSHEQYF. In DNA, the CDR3 is TGTGCCAGTAGTATAACCCGGGCCCTATCGCACGAGCAGTACTTC.

V gene TRBV5-1 combines with J gene TRBJ2-1; the D is unclear. This CDR3 contains 14 residues. Germline V gene data show CDR1 as SGHRS and CDR2 as YFSETQ. Trimming pared 1 base from V and 10 bases from J, leaving 15 bases between. The CDR3 loop reads CASSLIVLGGEQFF. DNA for the CDR3: TGCGCCAGCAGCTTGATAGTCTTAGGTGGCGAGCAGTTCTTC. Full variable domain (remainder filled in from reference TRBV5-1 and TRBJ2-1): KAGVTQTPRYLIKTRGQQVTLSCSPISGHRSVSWYQQTPGQGLQFLFEYFSETQRNKGNFPGRFSGRQFSNSRSEMNVSTLELGDSALYLCASSLIVLGGEQFFGPGTRLTVL.

This clone has only one observation. CDR3 DNA: TGTGCCAGCAGCTTTTTGTCAGGGGGCAGGAATGAGCAGTTCTTC. It is translated as CASSFLSGGRNEQFF. V is TRBV5-6 and J is TRBJ2-1; 8 nucleotides agree with TRBD1. The V gene's germline CDR1 is SGHDT and CDR2 YYEEEE. The CDR3 contains 15 residues. The V gene end was trimmed by 2 bases and the J gene end by 7 bases; junction bases not matched to a gene: 8.

The CDR3 protein is CASSLAGQLYGYTF. The CDR3 DNA reads TGTGCCAGCAGCCTAGCCGGACAGCTCTATGGCTACACCTTC. The rearrangement links TRBV28 to TRBJ1-2; D may be TRBD1 (6 bases). V was clipped by 6 bases and J by 4 bases, with 15 bases between them. Germline values: CDR1 MDHEN, CDR2 SYDVKM. The CDR3 spans 14 residues.

The chain recombines TRBV10-1 with TRBJ2-1, with D possibly TRBD2 on 5 matching bases. This CDR3 contains 15 residues. CDR1 and CDR2 (germline): WNHNN, SYGVQD (reference sequence). Trimming removed 2 bases at V and 2 bases at J, with 10 bases between. In DNA form, the CDR3 reads TGCGCCAGCAGTGAGGGGGTCGGGGCCTACAATGAGCAGTTCTTC. It specifies CASSEGVGAYNEQFF.

CDR3 region: CASSQGMPGDEKLFF. In DNA form, the CDR3 reads TGTGCCAGCTCACAGGGAATGCCTGGGGATGAAAAACTGTTTTTT. J is TRBJ1-4 and V is TRBV18; D unresolved. The CDR3 spans 15 residues. V was shortened by 4 bases and J by 6 bases, with 15 bases between the two germline ends. CDR1 is KGHSH, CDR2 LQKENI, per germline.

V and J are TRBV5-1 and TRBJ2-3, with 7 nucleotides matching TRBD2. This CDR3 comprises 16 residues. V was pared by 4 bases and J by 4 bases, with 12 bases of the junction left unmatched. Germline loops: CDR1 SGHRS, CDR2 YFSETQ. The CDR3 protein is CASSPGRVARADTQYF. The CDR3 DNA reads TGCGCCAGCAGCCCAGGGAGGGTAGCTAGAGCAGATACGCAGTATTTT.

V usage is TRBV10-3 and J usage is TRBJ1-4, with TRBD1 matching over 7 bases. The germline CDR1 and CDR2 sequences are ENHRY and SYGVKD. The ends lost 0 bases at V and 7 bases at J; junction bases unmatched: 5. The length of the CDR3 is 15 residues. The CDR3 region has the DNA TGTGCCATCAGTGAGTCGACTACAGGGGTTGAAAAACTGTTTTTT. Translation: CAISESTTGVEKLFF.

This clone was counted between two and nine times. The chain carries TRBV2 and TRBJ2-3; no reliable D call. Trimming left V 3 bases short and J 11 bases short, with 15 bases between. Germline V gene data show CDR1 as SNHLY and CDR2 as FYNNEI. This CDR3 has 13 residues. CDR3 sequence (DNA): TGTGCCAGCAGTGATCGGCAGTTTGACAAGCAGTATTTT. This codes for CASSDRQFDKQYF.

The chain has TRBV6-1 and TRBJ1-1; D uncertain. Germline V lookup: CDR1 MNHNS, CDR2 SASEGT. The germline V and J ends were trimmed by 5 bases and 5 bases, with 9 bases remaining between them. There are 12 residues in the CDR3. CDR3 coding DNA: TGTGCCAGCAGTTGGAGTACGACTGAAGCTTTCTTT. This encodes CASSWSTTEAFF.

CDR3 in amino acids: CASSTGLGAMNTEAFF. As DNA, the CDR3 is TGTGCCAGTAGTACAGGTCTGGGGGCTATGAACACTGAAGCTTTCTTT. The chain uses TRBV19 and TRBJ1-1, with D possibly TRBD1 on 6 matching bases. CDR1 is LNHDA and CDR2 is SQIVND in the germline V gene (reference sequence). The CDR3 length is 16 residues. Deletions cut 4 bases from V and 0 bases from J, with 15 bases between.

The rearrangement links TRBV7-9 to TRBJ2-2, with a weak D call TRBD2 (6 bases). The V end was cut by 5 bases, the J end by 0 bases, with 13 bases between. The germline V gene encodes CDR1 SEHNR and CDR2 FQNEAQ (reference sequence). This CDR3 region has 16 residues. The CDR3 nucleotides are TGTGCCAGCAGCCGCCGGGGGACCACGAACACCGGGGAGCTGTTTTTT. Protein product: CASSRRGTTNTGELFF.

The chain employs TRBV4-1 and TRBJ2-4; 11 bases agree with TRBD2. Per germline, CDR1 MGHRA and CDR2 YSYEKL. V lost 1 base to trimming and J lost 1 base; unmatched junction nucleotides: 3. The CDR3 extends over 17 amino acids. The CDR3 spells CASSQGASGGAKNIQYF. The CDR3 DNA sequence: TGCGCCAGCAGCCAAGGGGCTAGCGGGGGGGCCAAAAACATTCAGTACTTC.

The gene calls are TRBV4-2 and TRBJ2-5; 10 nucleotides match TRBD1. J lost 0 bases, V lost 5 bases, and 0 bases had no gene match. This CDR3 region has 14 residues. Germline-derived CDR1 and CDR2 are LGHNA and YNFKEQ. The CDR3 spells CASSGTGDQETQYF. CDR3 nucleotide sequence: TGTGCCAGCAGCGGGACAGGGGACCAAGAGACCCAGTACTTC.

The DNA for the CDR3 is TGTGCCAGCAGGGGGGACAGAAGGGAGCAGTACTTC. As protein: CASRGDRREQYF. The chain uses TRBV6-1 and TRBJ2-7; 7 nucleotides align to TRBD1. J was trimmed by 7 bases and V by 6 bases; bases with no gene match: 6. The CDR3 contains 12 residues. Germline loops: CDR1 MNHNS, CDR2 SASEGT.

There are a few counts of this clone. The V gene is TRBV21-1, the J gene TRBJ2-4; the D call of TRBD1 is as the table states it, not checked on the DNA. TRBV21-1 is assigned pseudogene status. CDR3 length: 17 amino acids. Here the CDR3 reads CASNRRGQSLAKNIQYF. DNA of the CDR3: TGTGCCAGCAATCGTAGGGGGCAATCACTAGCCAAAAACATTCAGTACTTC.

The chain combines TRBV19 with TRBJ2-1; 13 positions agree with TRBD2. Losses at the gene ends were 5 bases for V and 4 bases for J; bases not matched to a gene: 8. The CDR3 covers 17 residues. In germline, CDR1 is LNHDA, CDR2 SQIVND (reference sequence). CDR3 in amino acids: CASSFRLAGGLYNEQFF. The CDR3 nucleotides read TGTGCCAGTAGTTTCCGACTAGCGGGAGGTTTATACAATGAGCAGTTCTTC.

The chain employs TRBV9 and TRBJ2-2; TRBD2 is a possible D gene (5 bases). The CDR3 is 15 amino acids. The ends were cut back, 1 base at V and 0 bases at J, with 7 bases in the middle. CDR1 is SGDLS and CDR2 is YYNGEE in the germline V gene. The chain's CDR3 is CASSVRLTNTGELFF. The CDR3 DNA is TGTGCCAGCAGCGTACGACTAACGAACACCGGGGAGCTGTTTTTT.